This entry lists 5 T cell receptor beta chains sequenced from one sample in a study of graft-versus-host responses after intestinal transplantation. These receptors are not linked to any known antigen. Measured with immunoSEQ multiplex PCR; TCRdb has only the in-frame clones, and not every one. The sample lists about 86,000 clones, roughly 80% occurring once. The material sequenced was unstimulated CD8+ T cells sorted from spleen or lymph node cells, taken before intestinal transplant. The receptors derive from a human donor who received an intestinal transplant.

The V and J genes are TRBV2 and TRBJ1-6, with D possibly TRBD1 on 6 matching bases. Trimming pared 3 bases from V and 5 bases from J, leaving 17 bases between. The CDR3 covers 17 residues. The germline V gene encodes CDR1 SNHLY and CDR2 FYNNEI. The CDR3 spells CASSETGGGIDNSPLHF. The CDR3 nucleotides read TGTGCCAGCAGTGAGACGGGGGGCGGAATTGATAATTCACCCCTCCACTTT.

The CDR3 here is CASSAGTGAYEQYF. CDR3 DNA: TGTGCCAGCAGTGCCGGGACAGGGGCCTACGAGCAGTACTTC. The chain joins TRBV27 to TRBJ2-5, with 10 bases matching TRBD1. The DNA end is a closer match to TRBJ2-7, so the J assignment may be wrong. Germline V gene sequence: CDR1 MNHEY, CDR2 SMNVEV (reference sequence). This CDR3 contains 14 residues.

The chain combines TRBV5-4 with TRBJ2-1; 8 bases line up with TRBD2. The V segment lost 4 bases and the J segment 5 bases; nucleotides outside the gene matches: 11. The CDR3 is made up of 16 amino acids. Germline V gives CDR1 SGHNT, CDR2 YYREEE (reference sequence). The CDR3 DNA is TGTGCCAGCAGCCCGGGCAGCTGGCGGGGGGACAATGAGCAGTTCTTC. This translates into CASSPGSWRGDNEQFF.

V is TRBV13 and J is TRBJ2-3, with D perhaps matching TRBD2 (5 bases). Germline values: CDR1 PRHDT, CDR2 FYEKMQ (reference sequence). V dropped 0 bases and J dropped 1 base, with 11 bases sitting between them. The CDR3 covers 16 residues. The CDR3 DNA reads as TGTGCCAGCAGCTTAGGAGAGGGAACAGGCACAGATACGCAGTATTTT. It translates to CASSLGEGTGTDTQYF.

This sequence joins TRBV5-1 and TRBJ1-1; D not certain. V was pared by 0 bases and J by 5 bases, with 11 bases between. Germline CDR1 and CDR2: SGHRS and YFSETQ. This CDR3 has 14 residues. CDR3 amino acids: CASSLGGTWTEAFF. CDR3 DNA: TGCGCCAGCAGCTTGGGGGGAACGTGGACTGAAGCTTTCTTT.